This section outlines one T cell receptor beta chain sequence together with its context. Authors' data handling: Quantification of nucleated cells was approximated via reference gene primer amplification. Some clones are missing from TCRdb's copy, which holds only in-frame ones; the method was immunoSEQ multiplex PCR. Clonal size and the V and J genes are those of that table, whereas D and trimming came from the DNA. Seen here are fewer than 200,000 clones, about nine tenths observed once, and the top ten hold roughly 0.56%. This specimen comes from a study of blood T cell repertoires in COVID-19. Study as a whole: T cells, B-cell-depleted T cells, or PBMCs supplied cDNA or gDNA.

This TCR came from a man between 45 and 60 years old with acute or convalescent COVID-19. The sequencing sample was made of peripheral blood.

The CDR3 spells CATEPASGASSYNEQFF. The DNA for the CDR3 is TGTGCCACTGAGCCAGCTAGCGGGGCGAGCTCCTACAATGAGCAGTTCTTC. The chain recombines TRBV10-3 with TRBJ2-1; 9 bases fit TRBD2. There are 17 residues in the CDR3. The J segment lost 0 bases and the V segment lost 10 bases, leaving 13 bases of the junction unmatched. Germline CDR1 is ENHRY and CDR2 is SYGVKD.